A selection of T cell receptor beta chains follows, all from one sample in a study of graft-versus-host responses after intestinal transplantation. Assay: immunoSEQ multiplex PCR; the TCRdb copy retains only in-frame clones and omits some. Here the sample spans 90,000 to 120,000 clones, approximately 90% being singletons. The antigens of these receptors remain unknown. Sequencing used unstimulated CD4+ T cells sorted from spleen or lymph node cells, obtained before transplant. The receptors stem from a human donor who was the organ donor for an intestinal transplant. Both conserved end residues are trimmed from each CDR3. Expanded clones get a size class; other rows say once, few or many, or leave the size out.

-	TRBV10-2	TRBJ2-2	ASSDYTRLTGELF
-	TRBV7-9	TRBJ1-4	ASSFGQGLNEKLF
-	TRBV6-1	TRBJ2-3	ASSEGRAGGTDTQY
-	TRBV19	TRBJ2-2	ASRGAGTGELF
-	TRBV7-8	TRBJ1-5	ASSSYGGRTNQPQH
-	TRBV20-1	TRBJ1-2	SALGYGYT
-	TRBV19	-	ASSINYFSGRRGEQY
-	TRBV7-9	TRBJ2-6	ASNEGDRVTGANVLT
-	TRBV5-1	TRBJ1-5	ASSLRDGGNQPQH
-	TRBV7-2	TRBJ2-2	ASSLVRLAGSAGELF
-	TRBV18	TRBJ2-7	ASSPIKQGYEQY
-	TRBV27	TRBJ2-7	ASSLSPRVGLEQY
-	TRBV5-1	TRBJ1-1	ASRGRETEAF
-	TRBV4-1	TRBJ1-2	ASRGLGGVGYT
-	TRBV7-9	TRBJ1-1	AGQLGEKPEAF
-	TRBV6-5	TRBJ1-6	ASSYGGTGDSPLH
-	TRBV11-2	TRBJ2-6	ASSSGTGRSGANVLT
few	TRBV9	TRBJ1-3	ASSLSGNTIY
once	TRBV6-1	TRBJ1-5	ASSQGSQGTYSNQPQH
once	TRBV14	TRBJ2-1	ASSQRLGSLRSYNEQF
few	TRBV5-1	TRBJ2-5	ASSLGVLQETQY
-	TRBV7-8	TRBJ2-5	ASSPHRFSGSGETQY
-	TRBV5-1	TRBJ2-3	ASSLGQASTDTQY
-	TRBV14	TRBJ1-1	ASSLPNTEAF
-	TRBV7-3	TRBJ2-1	ASSLTDSPVAGALYNEQF
-	TRBV18	TRBJ2-3	ASSPGLAGQDTQY
-	TRBV5-5	TRBJ1-1	ASSLARTGGWGNTEAF
once	TRBV11-2	TRBJ1-5	ASSLGGHNQPQH
-	TRBV7-6	TRBJ2-5	ASSLASGQETQY
once	TRBV7-9	TRBJ2-2	AGYSDSSGELF
-	TRBV2	TRBJ2-3	ASSPTLLAPSTDTQY
-	TRBV6-1	TRBJ1-2	ASSSYAGGGYT
-	TRBV11-1	TRBJ1-5	ASSSSVEGRLN
-	TRBV30	TRBJ1-2	AWSPREGRLYGYT
once	TRBV11-1	TRBJ1-2	ASSFRDPNYGYT
-	TRBV9	TRBJ2-5	ASSVGGGTVWETQY
-	TRBV11-1	TRBJ2-7	ASSLRELSLEQY
-	TRBV21-1	TRBJ1-5	ASSKDRGDRGPYSNQPQH
-	TRBV10-3	TRBJ2-3	AISPADTQY
-	TRBV9	TRBJ1-3	ASSFTGNTIY
-	TRBV6-1	TRBJ1-1	ASSLQVSNTEAF
-	TRBV18	TRBJ1-2	ASSILDSEGYT
-	TRBV19	TRBJ2-1	ASSSDRAYNEQF